These 4 T cell receptor beta chains were all obtained from the same sample, sequenced in a study of blood T cell repertoires in COVID-19. Measured with immunoSEQ multiplex PCR; TCRdb has only the in-frame clones, and not every one. The sample consists of 150,000 to 200,000 clones, less than 95% of them appearing once. Sequenced: peripheral blood. The source of these receptors is a man in his thirties or forties with COVID-19, enrolled during active disease.

CDR3 residues: CASSPQQGRTDTQYF. In nucleotides, the CDR3 is TGTGCCAGCAGTCCCCAACAGGGCCGCACAGATACGCAGTATTTT. The V gene is TRBV27, the J gene TRBJ2-3, with D perhaps matching TRBD1 (6 bases). The length of the CDR3 is 15 residues. Germline-derived CDR1 and CDR2 are MNHEY and SMNVEV (reference sequence). Trimming removed 5 bases at V and 1 base at J, with 13 bases between.

The J gene is TRBJ2-1, the V gene TRBV9, with 8 positions matching TRBD1. J lost 1 base, V lost 4 bases, and 4 bases had no gene match. The germline V gene encodes CDR1 SGDLS and CDR2 YYNGEE. The CDR3 runs 15 residues. CDR3 residues: CASSLTGESYNEQFF. The CDR3 DNA reads as TGTGCCAGCAGCCTGACAGGGGAGTCCTACAATGAGCAGTTCTTC.

The genes are TRBV30 and TRBJ2-7, with TRBD1 as a possible D gene (7 bases). V dropped 1 base and J dropped 6 bases, with 10 bases sitting between them. The CDR3 has 12 residues. Per germline, CDR1 GTSNPN and CDR2 SVGIG (reference sequence). The CDR3 region has the DNA TGTGCCTGGAGTGGACAGGGAGGCGAGCAGTACTTC. Amino acid sequence: CAWSGQGGEQYF. The full variable domain, its missing parts supplied by reference TRBV30 and TRBJ2-7, is SQTIHQWPATLVQPVGSPLSLECTVEGTSNPNLYWYRQAAGRGLQLLFYSVGIGQISSEVPQNLSASRPQDRQFILSSKKLLLSDSGFYLCAWSGQGGEQYFGPGTRLTVT.

The genes are TRBV5-5 and TRBJ2-7; possibly TRBD1 for D (7 bases). CDR3 size: 14 residues. CDR1 and CDR2 (germline): SGHKS, YYEKEE (reference sequence). Deletions cut 2 bases from V and 7 bases from J, with 16 bases between. The CDR3 is CASSFYTGAGEQYF. CDR3 nucleotides: TGTGCCAGCAGCTTTTATACAGGGGCGGGGGAGCAGTACTTC.